The TCR beta chain under discussion was sequenced for a study of CD8 T cells in Susac syndrome. Random hexamers were used to reverse transcribe an amount of roughly 0.45 to 1 ug RNA. MiXCR was run by TCRdb on the immunoSEQ multiplex PCR reads, yielding one entry per CDR3 protein. Found here are approximately 270,000 distinct CDR3 sequences, 93% of them singletons; the top ten hold around 0.072%. The ends were cut back, 5 bases at V and 2 bases at J, with 7 bases in the middle. The length of the CDR3 is 13 residues. In germline, CDR1 is MNHEY, CDR2 SMNVEV (reference sequence). The source material was CD4+ T cells from PBMCs. The V call is TRBV27, the J call TRBJ2-1; D is ambiguous. This clonotype was obtained from a human donor with multiple sclerosis. CDR3 nucleotides: TGTGCCAGCAGTCCGCCCCCCTACAATGAGCAGTTCTTC. Translating it yields CASSPPPYNEQFF.